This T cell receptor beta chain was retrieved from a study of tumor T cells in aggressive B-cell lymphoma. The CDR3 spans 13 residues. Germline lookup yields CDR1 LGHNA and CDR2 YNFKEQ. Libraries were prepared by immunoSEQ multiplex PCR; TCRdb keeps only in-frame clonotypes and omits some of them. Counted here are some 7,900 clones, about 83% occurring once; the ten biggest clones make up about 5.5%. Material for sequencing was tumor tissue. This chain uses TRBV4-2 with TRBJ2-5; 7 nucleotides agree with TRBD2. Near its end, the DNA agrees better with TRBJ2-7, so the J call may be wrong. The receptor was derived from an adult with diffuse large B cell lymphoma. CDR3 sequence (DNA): TGTGCCAGCAGGCCGCCGGGGGGCTACGAGCAGTACTTC. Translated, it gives CASRPPGGYEQYF.